A selection of T cell receptor beta chains follows, all from one sample in a study of CD8 T cells in ankylosing spondylitis. TCRdb reanalysed the 5' RACE reads using MiXCR and keeps one entry per CDR3 protein. The data hold a few hundred thousand distinct CDR3 sequences, with around 6.6% observed a single time. Sequencing was done on a sample of blood, either unsorted or a sorted T cell fraction (not recorded which). The source is a male donor with ankylosing spondylitis. CDR3s include the opening cysteine and the closing phenylalanine or tryptophan. A D gene is named only where the DNA matches it firmly. The listing skips clone size in some rows; elsewhere it reads once, few, many or a size class.

V gene: TRBV6-5
clone size: many
J gene: TRBJ1-2
D gene: NA
CDR3 DNA: TGTGCCAGCCTGACTGCTAACTATGGCTACACCTTC
CDR3 protein: CASLTANYGYTF

V gene: TRBV24-1
clone size: NA
J gene: TRBJ1-5
D gene: NA
CDR3 DNA: TGTGCCACCAGTGACGGGGGCAATCAGCCCCAGCATTTT
CDR3 protein: CATSDGGNQPQHF

V gene: TRBV5-1
clone size: many
J gene: TRBJ2-7
D gene: NA
CDR3 DNA: TGCGCCAGCAGCTCACCGGGACTGCCGACCTACGAGCAGTACTTC
CDR3 protein: CASSSPGLPTYEQYF

V gene: TRBV12-5
clone size: many
J gene: TRBJ2-3
D gene: NA
CDR3 DNA: TGTGCTAGTGGTTTGTCGACAAATCCAGATACGCAGTATTTT
CDR3 protein: CASGLSTNPDTQYF

V gene: TRBV29-1
clone size: many
J gene: TRBJ2-1
D gene: NA
CDR3 DNA: TGCAGCGTTGTGGGAAAATGGGGGGTTGAGCAGTTCTTC
CDR3 protein: CSVVGKWGVEQFF

V gene: TRBV12-3/TRBV12-4
clone size: many
J gene: TRBJ2-3
D gene: NA
CDR3 DNA: TGTGCCAGCAGTTTAATTCTCCGCCGCACAGATACGCAGTATTTT
CDR3 protein: CASSLILRRTDTQYF

V gene: TRBV5-1
clone size: many
J gene: TRBJ1-1
D gene: NA
CDR3 DNA: TGCGCCAGCAGCTTCCGATCCCAAACCAACACTGAAGCTTTCTTT
CDR3 protein: CASSFRSQTNTEAFF

V gene: TRBV3-1
clone size: many
J gene: TRBJ1-2
D gene: NA
CDR3 DNA: TGTGCCAGCAGCCAAGAAATTAACGGTTTCTATGGCTACACCTTC
CDR3 protein: CASSQEINGFYGYTF

V gene: TRBV7-3
clone size: many
J gene: TRBJ2-7
D gene: NA
CDR3 DNA: TGTGCCAGCAGCTTATTTACCGGACAGAACTACGAGCAGTACTTC
CDR3 protein: CASSLFTGQNYEQYF

V gene: TRBV6-2/TRBV6-3
clone size: NA
J gene: TRBJ2-3
D gene: TRBD2
CDR3 DNA: TGTGCCAGCAGTTACATAGCGGGGCTAACAGATACGCAGTATTTT
CDR3 protein: CASSYIAGLTDTQYF

V gene: TRBV7-9
clone size: few
J gene: TRBJ2-7
D gene: NA
CDR3 DNA: TGTGCCAGCAGCGAGGGGCTTCCCCCCTACGAGCAGTACTTC
CDR3 protein: CASSEGLPPYEQYF

V gene: TRBV28
clone size: many
J gene: TRBJ1-1
D gene: TRBD1
CDR3 DNA: TGTGCCAGCAGGGGGCAGGGGGTCACTGAAGCTTTCTTT
CDR3 protein: CASRGQGVTEAFF

V gene: TRBV5-1
clone size: few
J gene: TRBJ2-7
D gene: TRBD1
CDR3 DNA: TGCGCCAGCAGCTTCGACAGGGTTAGGTACGAGCAGTACTTC
CDR3 protein: CASSFDRVRYEQYF

V gene: TRBV6-2/TRBV6-3
clone size: many
J gene: TRBJ2-3
D gene: TRBD2
CDR3 DNA: TGTGCCATCGCTCCGACTAGCGGGGGCACAGATACGCAGTATTTT
CDR3 protein: CAIAPTSGGTDTQYF

V gene: TRBV7-6
clone size: few
J gene: TRBJ1-1
D gene: NA
CDR3 DNA: TGTGCCAGCAGCTTAGGAGGCCAGGGCCTAGTTCTTGGCACTGAAGCTTTCTTT
CDR3 protein: CASSLGGQGLVLGTEAFF

V gene: TRBV7-2
clone size: many
J gene: TRBJ2-7
D gene: TRBD1
CDR3 DNA: TGTGCCAGCAGCGTTAACAGGGGTAGCTCCTACGAGCAGTACTTC
CDR3 protein: CASSVNRGSSYEQYF

V gene: TRBV7-9
clone size: many
J gene: TRBJ2-1
D gene: NA
CDR3 DNA: TGTGCCAGCAGCTCCTTGACACGCTCCTACAATGAGCAGTTCTTC
CDR3 protein: CASSSLTRSYNEQFF

V gene: TRBV12-3/TRBV12-4
clone size: many
J gene: TRBJ1-2
D gene: NA
CDR3 DNA: TGTGCCAGCAGGGTTCATGGCTACACCTTC
CDR3 protein: CASRVHGYTF

V gene: TRBV12-3/TRBV12-4
clone size: many
J gene: TRBJ2-5
D gene: NA
CDR3 DNA: TGTGCCAGCAGTGTGACTCACCAAGAGACCCAGTACTTC
CDR3 protein: CASSVTHQETQYF

V gene: TRBV2
clone size: NA
J gene: TRBJ2-7
D gene: NA
CDR3 DNA: TGTGCCAGCAGTGAAGGGCGGGATGATATCTACGAGCAGTACTTC
CDR3 protein: CASSEGRDDIYEQYF

V gene: TRBV4-3
clone size: many
J gene: TRBJ1-1
D gene: NA
CDR3 DNA: TGCGCCAGCAGCCCCTCGAAAGGTGGCTCGGCTGAAGCTTTCTTT
CDR3 protein: CASSPSKGGSAEAFF

V gene: TRBV7-9
clone size: many
J gene: TRBJ2-5
D gene: NA
CDR3 DNA: TGTGCCAGCAGCGCACCGGGGGCGGGAGTTGGGGAGACCCAGTACTTC
CDR3 protein: CASSAPGAGVGETQYF

V gene: TRBV7-2
clone size: few
J gene: TRBJ1-2
D gene: NA
CDR3 DNA: TGTGCCAGCAGCATCCCCCCGGACCTCTATGGCTACACCTTC
CDR3 protein: CASSIPPDLYGYTF

V gene: TRBV21-1
clone size: many
J gene: TRBJ2-7
D gene: NA
CDR3 DNA: TGTGCCAGCAGTTTCCCCATTAGCTTCTCCTACGAGCAGTACTTC
CDR3 protein: CASSFPISFSYEQYF

V gene: TRBV5-1
clone size: many
J gene: TRBJ1-1
D gene: NA
CDR3 DNA: TGCGCCAGCAGCTTGGATTCCGGGGGTTTTGAAGCTTTCTTT
CDR3 protein: CASSLDSGGFEAFF

V gene: TRBV5-6
clone size: NA
J gene: TRBJ2-2
D gene: NA
CDR3 DNA: TGTGCCAGCAGCTTTGCGACGAACACCGGGGAGCTGTTTTTT
CDR3 protein: CASSFATNTGELFF

V gene: TRBV7-9
clone size: NA
J gene: TRBJ2-3
D gene: NA
CDR3 DNA: TGTGCCAGCAGCTTAGTTGCAGGGGGGCTGGATACGCAGTATTTT
CDR3 protein: CASSLVAGGLDTQYF

V gene: TRBV13
clone size: few
J gene: TRBJ1-6
D gene: NA
CDR3 DNA: TGTGCCAGCAGCTTACAGAGCTCCTATAATTCACCCCTCCACTTT
CDR3 protein: CASSLQSSYNSPLHF

V gene: TRBV5-6
clone size: many
J gene: TRBJ2-1
D gene: NA
CDR3 DNA: TGTGCCAGCAGCTTATGGGGGAGCAGGTACAATGAGCAGTTCTTC
CDR3 protein: CASSLWGSRYNEQFF

V gene: TRBV5-1
clone size: many
J gene: TRBJ2-1
D gene: NA
CDR3 DNA: TGCGCCAGCAGCTTGGAGGGGATCTTCTCCTACAATGAGCAGTTCTTC
CDR3 protein: CASSLEGIFSYNEQFF

V gene: TRBV7-2
clone size: NA
J gene: TRBJ2-3
D gene: NA
CDR3 DNA: TGTGCCAGCAGCTTGCCGGATATGACAGATACGCAGTATTTT
CDR3 protein: CASSLPDMTDTQYF

V gene: TRBV6-1
clone size: many
J gene: TRBJ2-5
D gene: NA
CDR3 DNA: TGTGCCAGCAGTGTTTACAAGGGCCCTAGGGAGACCCAGTACTTC
CDR3 protein: CASSVYKGPRETQYF

V gene: TRBV3-1
clone size: many
J gene: TRBJ2-5
D gene: NA
CDR3 DNA: TGTGCCAGCAGCCAAGGACTCCCGAAAGAGACCCAGTACTTC
CDR3 protein: CASSQGLPKETQYF

V gene: TRBV4-3
clone size: many
J gene: TRBJ2-7
D gene: TRBD1
CDR3 DNA: TGCGCCAGCAGCCAAGGGACAGGGCACCACGAGCAGTACTTC
CDR3 protein: CASSQGTGHHEQYF

V gene: TRBV6-4
clone size: many
J gene: TRBJ1-1
D gene: NA
CDR3 DNA: TGTGCCAGCAGTGACTCTGGCGAGAACACTGAAGCTTTCTTT
CDR3 protein: CASSDSGENTEAFF

V gene: TRBV27
clone size: many
J gene: TRBJ2-1
D gene: TRBD2
CDR3 DNA: TGTGCCAGCAGCTGGAGCGGGAGGGGGTATGAGCAGTTCTTC
CDR3 protein: CASSWSGRGYEQFF

V gene: TRBV7-9
clone size: few
J gene: TRBJ2-1
D gene: NA
CDR3 DNA: TGTGCCAGCAGACCCGCTGGGGGGCCTTCCTACAATGAGCAGTTCTTC
CDR3 protein: CASRPAGGPSYNEQFF

V gene: TRBV7-9
clone size: many
J gene: TRBJ2-1
D gene: NA
CDR3 DNA: TGTGCCAGCAGCTTGACTAGAGGCAATGAGCAGTTCTTC
CDR3 protein: CASSLTRGNEQFF